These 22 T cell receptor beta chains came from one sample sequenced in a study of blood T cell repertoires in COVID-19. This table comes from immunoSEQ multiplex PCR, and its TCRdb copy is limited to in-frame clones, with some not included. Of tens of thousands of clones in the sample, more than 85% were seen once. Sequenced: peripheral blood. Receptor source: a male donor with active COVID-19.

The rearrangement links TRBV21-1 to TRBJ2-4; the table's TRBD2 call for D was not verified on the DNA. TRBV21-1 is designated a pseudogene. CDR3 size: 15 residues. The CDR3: CASSKDERDKNIQYF. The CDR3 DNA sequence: TGTGCCAGCAGCAAAGACGAGCGGGACAAAAACATTCAGTACTTC.

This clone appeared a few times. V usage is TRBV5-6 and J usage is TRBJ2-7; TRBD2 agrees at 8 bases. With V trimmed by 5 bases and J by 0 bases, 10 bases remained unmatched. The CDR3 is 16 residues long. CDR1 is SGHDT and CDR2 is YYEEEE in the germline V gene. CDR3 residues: CASRPSKRGSSYEQYF. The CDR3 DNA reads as TGTGCCAGCAGGCCCTCGAAGCGGGGGAGCTCCTACGAGCAGTACTTC.

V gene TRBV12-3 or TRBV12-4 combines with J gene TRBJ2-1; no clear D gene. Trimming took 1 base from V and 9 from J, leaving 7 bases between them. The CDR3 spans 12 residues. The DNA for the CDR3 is TGTGCCAGCAGTTTAGGTGGAGCTGAGCAGTTCTTC. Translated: CASSLGGAEQFF.

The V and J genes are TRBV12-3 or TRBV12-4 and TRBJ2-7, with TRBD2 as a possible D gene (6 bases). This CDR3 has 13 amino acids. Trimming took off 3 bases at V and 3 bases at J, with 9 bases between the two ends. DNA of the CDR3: TGTGCCAGCAGTTTCGGGGAGGACTACGAGCAGTACTTC. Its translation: CASSFGEDYEQYF.

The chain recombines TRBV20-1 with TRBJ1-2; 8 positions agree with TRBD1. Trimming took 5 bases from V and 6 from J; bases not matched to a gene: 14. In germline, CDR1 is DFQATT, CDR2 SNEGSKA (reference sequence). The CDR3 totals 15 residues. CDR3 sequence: CSARAVRQGSNGYTF. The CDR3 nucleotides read TGCAGTGCTCGTGCCGTTAGACAGGGGAGTAATGGCTACACCTTC.

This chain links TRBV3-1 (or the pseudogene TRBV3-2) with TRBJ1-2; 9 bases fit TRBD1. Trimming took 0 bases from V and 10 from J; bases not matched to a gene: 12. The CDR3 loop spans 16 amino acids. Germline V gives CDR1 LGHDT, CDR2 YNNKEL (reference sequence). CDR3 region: CASSQEGRRDRADYTF. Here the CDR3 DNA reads TGTGCCAGCAGCCAAGAAGGTCGTCGGGACAGGGCTGACTACACCTTC.

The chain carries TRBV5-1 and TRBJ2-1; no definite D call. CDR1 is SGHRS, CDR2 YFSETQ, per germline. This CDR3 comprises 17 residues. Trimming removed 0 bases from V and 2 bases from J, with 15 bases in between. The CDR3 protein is CASSLDGRQVTYNEQFF. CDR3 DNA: TGCGCCAGCAGCTTGGACGGTCGGCAGGTCACCTACAATGAGCAGTTCTTC. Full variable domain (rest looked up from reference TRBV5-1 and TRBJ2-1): KAGVTQTPRYLIKTRGQQVTLSCSPISGHRSVSWYQQTPGQGLQFLFEYFSETQRNKGNFPGRFSGRQFSNSRSEMNVSTLELGDSALYLCASSLDGRQVTYNEQFFGPGTRLTVL.

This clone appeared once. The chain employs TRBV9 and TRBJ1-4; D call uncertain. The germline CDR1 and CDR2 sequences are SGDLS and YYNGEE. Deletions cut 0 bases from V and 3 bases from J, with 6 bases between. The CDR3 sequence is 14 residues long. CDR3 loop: CASSVGLSNEKLFF. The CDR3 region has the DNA TGTGCCAGCAGCGTAGGACTGTCTAATGAAAAACTGTTTTTT.

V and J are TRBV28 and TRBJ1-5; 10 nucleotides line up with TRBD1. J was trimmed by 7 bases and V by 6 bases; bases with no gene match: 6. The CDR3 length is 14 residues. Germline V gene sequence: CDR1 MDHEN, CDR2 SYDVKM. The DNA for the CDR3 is TGTGCCAGCAGGGAGACAGGGGGCGGACAGCCCCAGCATTTT. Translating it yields CASRETGGGQPQHF.

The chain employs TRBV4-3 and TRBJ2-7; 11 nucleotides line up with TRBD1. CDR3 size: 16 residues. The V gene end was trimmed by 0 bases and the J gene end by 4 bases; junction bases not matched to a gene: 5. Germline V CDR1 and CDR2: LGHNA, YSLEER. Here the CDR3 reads CASSQDFGTGGYEQYF. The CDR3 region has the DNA TGCGCCAGCAGCCAAGATTTCGGGACAGGGGGTTACGAGCAGTACTTC.

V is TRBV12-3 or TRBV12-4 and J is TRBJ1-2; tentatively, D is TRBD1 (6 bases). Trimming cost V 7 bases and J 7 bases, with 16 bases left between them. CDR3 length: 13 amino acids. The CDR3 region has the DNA TGTGCCAGCACTCAACAGGGTTTTAGTGGCTACACCTTC. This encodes CASTQQGFSGYTF.

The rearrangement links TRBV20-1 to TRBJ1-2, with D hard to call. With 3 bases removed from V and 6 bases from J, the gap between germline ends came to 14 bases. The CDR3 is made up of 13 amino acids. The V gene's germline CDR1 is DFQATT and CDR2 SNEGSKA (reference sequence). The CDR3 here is CSASIGLSNGYTF. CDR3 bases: TGCAGTGCTAGTATCGGTCTGTCCAATGGCTACACCTTC.

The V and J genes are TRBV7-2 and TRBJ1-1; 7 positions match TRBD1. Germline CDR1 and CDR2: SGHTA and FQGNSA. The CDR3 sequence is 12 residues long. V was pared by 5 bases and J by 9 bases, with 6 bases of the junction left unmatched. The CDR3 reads CASSPGQVKAFF. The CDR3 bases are TGTGCCAGCAGCCCCGGACAGGTTAAAGCTTTCTTT.

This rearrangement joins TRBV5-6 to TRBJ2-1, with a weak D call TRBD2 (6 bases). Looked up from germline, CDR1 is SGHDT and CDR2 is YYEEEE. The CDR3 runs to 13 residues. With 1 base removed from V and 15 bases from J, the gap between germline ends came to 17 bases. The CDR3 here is CASSLSGRKGGFF. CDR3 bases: TGTGCCAGCAGCTTGTCGGGGAGGAAGGGTGGGTTCTTC.

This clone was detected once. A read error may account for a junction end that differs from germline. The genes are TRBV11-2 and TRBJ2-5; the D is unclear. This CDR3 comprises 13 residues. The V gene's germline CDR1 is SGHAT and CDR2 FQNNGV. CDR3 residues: CASSLSVREAQYF. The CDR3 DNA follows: TGTGCCAGCAGCTTATCCGTAAGAGAGGCCCAGTACTTC.

DNA of the CDR3: TGTGCCAGCAGCCAAGGGGGGACAGGGACCTATGGCTACACCTTC. Protein product: CASSQGGTGTYGYTF. The chain has TRBV3-1 (or the pseudogene TRBV3-2) and TRBJ1-2; 9 bases are a match to TRBD1. Per the germline V gene, CDR1 is LGHDT and CDR2 is YNNKEL (reference sequence). Germline trimming cut 1 base from V and 4 bases from J; bases unmatched to any gene: 4. This CDR3 comprises 15 residues.

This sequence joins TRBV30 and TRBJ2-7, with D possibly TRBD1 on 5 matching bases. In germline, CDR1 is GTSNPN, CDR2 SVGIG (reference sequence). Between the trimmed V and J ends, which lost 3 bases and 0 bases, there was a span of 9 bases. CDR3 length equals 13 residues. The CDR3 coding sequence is TGTGCCTGGAGGTCCCAGGGCTCCTACGAGCAGTACTTC. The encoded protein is CAWRSQGSYEQYF. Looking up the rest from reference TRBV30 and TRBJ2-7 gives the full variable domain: SQTIHQWPATLVQPVGSPLSLECTVEGTSNPNLYWYRQAAGRGLQLLFYSVGIGQISSEVPQNLSASRPQDRQFILSSKKLLLSDSGFYLCAWRSQGSYEQYFGPGTRLTVT.

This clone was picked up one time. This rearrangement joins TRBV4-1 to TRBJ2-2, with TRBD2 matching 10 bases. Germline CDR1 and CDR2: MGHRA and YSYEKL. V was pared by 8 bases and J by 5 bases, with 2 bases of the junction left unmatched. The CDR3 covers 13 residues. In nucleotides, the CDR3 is TGCGCCAGCTCACTAGCGGGGACCGGGGAGCTGTTTTTT. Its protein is CASSLAGTGELFF.

The CDR3 bases are TGCAGCGTTGAACCCCGGACTAGATCTCCGGATACGCAGTATTTT. Its translation: CSVEPRTRSPDTQYF. The chain joins TRBV29-1 to TRBJ2-3; 7 bases match TRBD2. V dropped 2 bases and J dropped 6; count of bases not matched to a gene: 11. The CDR3 extends over 15 amino acids. From germline, CDR1 is SQVTM and CDR2 ANQGSEA.

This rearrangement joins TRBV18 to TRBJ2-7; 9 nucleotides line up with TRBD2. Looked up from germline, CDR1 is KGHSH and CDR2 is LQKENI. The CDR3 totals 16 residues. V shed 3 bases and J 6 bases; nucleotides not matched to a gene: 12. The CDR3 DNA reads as TGTGCCAGCTCACCTACCGGGACTAGCCGGGAACCCGAGCAGTACTTC. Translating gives CASSPTGTSREPEQYF.

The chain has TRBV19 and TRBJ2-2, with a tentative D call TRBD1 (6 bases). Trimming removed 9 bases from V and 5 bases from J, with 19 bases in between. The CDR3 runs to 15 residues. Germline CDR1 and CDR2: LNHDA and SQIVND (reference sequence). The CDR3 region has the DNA TGTGCCAGCTCCCTGGGGGCAGGGCCAACCGGGGAGCTGTTTTTT. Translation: CASSLGAGPTGELFF.

The CDR3 nucleotides read TGTGCCGGGAGGGAGACTGGAAACACCATATATTTT. Translated: CAGRETGNTIYF. This sequence joins TRBV18 and TRBJ1-3, with no clear D. Germline CDR1 KGHSH, CDR2 LQKENI. The CDR3 runs to 12 residues. The V end was cut by 11 bases, the J end by 2 bases, with 10 bases between. Drawing the rest from reference TRBV18 and TRBJ1-3, the complete variable domain is NAGVMQNPRHLVRRRGQEARLRCSPMKGHSHVYWYRQLPEEGLKFMVYLQKENIIDESGMPKERFSAEFPKEGPSILRIQQVVRGDSAAYFCAGRETGNTIYFGEGSWLTVV.